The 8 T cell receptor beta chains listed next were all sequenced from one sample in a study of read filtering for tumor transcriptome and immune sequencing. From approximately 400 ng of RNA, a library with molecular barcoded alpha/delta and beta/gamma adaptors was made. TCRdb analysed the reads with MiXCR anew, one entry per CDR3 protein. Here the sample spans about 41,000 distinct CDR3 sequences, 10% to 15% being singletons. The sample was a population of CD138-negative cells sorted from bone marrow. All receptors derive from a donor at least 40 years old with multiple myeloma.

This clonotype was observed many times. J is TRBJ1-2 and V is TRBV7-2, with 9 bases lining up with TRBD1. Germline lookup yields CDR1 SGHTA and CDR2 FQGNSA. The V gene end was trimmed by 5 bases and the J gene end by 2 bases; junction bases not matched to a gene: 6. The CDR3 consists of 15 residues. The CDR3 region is CASSPRQGVNYGYTF. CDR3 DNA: TGTGCCAGCAGCCCCCGACAGGGGGTCAACTATGGCTACACCTTC.

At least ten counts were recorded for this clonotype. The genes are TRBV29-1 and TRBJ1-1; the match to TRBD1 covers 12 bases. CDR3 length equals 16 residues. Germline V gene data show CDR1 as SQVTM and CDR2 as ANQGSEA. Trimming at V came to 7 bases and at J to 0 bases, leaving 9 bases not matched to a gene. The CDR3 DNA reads TGCAGCGCCCACGGGACAGGGGGCGCCATGAACACTGAAGCTTTCTTT. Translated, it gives CSAHGTGGAMNTEAFF.

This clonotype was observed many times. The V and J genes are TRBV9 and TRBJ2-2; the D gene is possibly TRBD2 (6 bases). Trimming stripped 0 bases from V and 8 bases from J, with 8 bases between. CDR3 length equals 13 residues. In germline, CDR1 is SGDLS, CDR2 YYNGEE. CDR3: CASSVGDSGELFF. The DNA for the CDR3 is TGTGCCAGCAGCGTAGGGGACTCTGGGGAGCTGTTTTTT. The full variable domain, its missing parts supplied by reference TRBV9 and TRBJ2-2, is DSGVTQTPKHLITATGQRVTLRCSPRSGDLSVYWYQQSLDQGLQFLIQYYNGEERAKGNILERFSAQQFPDLHSELNLSSLELGDSALYFCASSVGDSGELFFGEGSRLTVL.

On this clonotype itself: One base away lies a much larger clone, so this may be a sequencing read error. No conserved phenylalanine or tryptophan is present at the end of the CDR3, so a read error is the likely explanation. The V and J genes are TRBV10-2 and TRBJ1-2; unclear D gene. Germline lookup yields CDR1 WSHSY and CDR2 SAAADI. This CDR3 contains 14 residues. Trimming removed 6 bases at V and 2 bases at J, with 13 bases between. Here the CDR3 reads CASRDGVRNYGYTS. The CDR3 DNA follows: TGCGCCAGCAGGGATGGTGTCAGGAACTATGGCTACACCTCC.

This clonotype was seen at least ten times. CDR3 nucleotide sequence: TGTGCCAGCAGCTGGCCTCCCCCAGATACGCAGTATTTT. This gives the protein CASSWPPPDTQYF. The gene calls are TRBV7-3 and TRBJ2-3; D is unresolved. The V gene's germline CDR1 is SGHTA and CDR2 FQGTGA. Trimming shortened V by 4 bases and J by 4 bases, and 9 bases separated the two germline ends. The CDR3 loop spans 13 amino acids. Based on the CDR3 plus reference TRBV7-3 and TRBJ2-3, the full variable domain is GAGVSQTPSNKVTEKGKYVELRCDPISGHTALYWYRQSLGQGPEFLIYFQGTGAADDSGLPNDRFFAVRPEGSVSTLKIQRTERGDSAVYLCASSWPPPDTQYFGPGTRLTVL.

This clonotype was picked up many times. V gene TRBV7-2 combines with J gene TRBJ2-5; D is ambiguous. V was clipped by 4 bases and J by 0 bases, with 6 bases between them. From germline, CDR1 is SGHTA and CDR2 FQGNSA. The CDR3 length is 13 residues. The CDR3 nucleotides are TGTGCCAGCAGCTGGGGTCACCAAGAGACCCAGTACTTC. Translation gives CASSWGHQETQYF.

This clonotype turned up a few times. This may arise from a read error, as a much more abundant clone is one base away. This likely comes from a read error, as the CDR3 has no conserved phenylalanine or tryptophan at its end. CDR3 DNA: TGTGCCAGCAGCTCAGGACAGGGCGTAGAAAAACTGTTTCTT. Encoded protein: CASSSGQGVEKLFL. The rearrangement joins TRBV5-6 to TRBJ1-4; TRBD1 aligns across 8 bases. The germline gives CDR1 SGHDT, CDR2 YYEEEE. With V trimmed by 3 bases and J by 8 bases, 6 bases remained unmatched. The CDR3 is 14 residues long.

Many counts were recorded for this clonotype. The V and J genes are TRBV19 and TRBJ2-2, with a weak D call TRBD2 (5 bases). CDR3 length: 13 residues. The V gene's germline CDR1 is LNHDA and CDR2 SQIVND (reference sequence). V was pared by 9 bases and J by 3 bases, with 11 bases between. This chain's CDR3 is CASGAVYTGELFF. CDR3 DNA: TGTGCCAGCGGAGCGGTTTACACCGGGGAGCTGTTTTTT. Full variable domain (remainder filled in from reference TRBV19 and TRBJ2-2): DGGITQSPKYLFRKEGQNVTLSCEQNLNHDAMYWYRQDPGQGLRLIYYSQIVNDFQKGDIAEGYSVSREKKESFPLTVTSAQKNPTAFYLCASGAVYTGELFFGEGSRLTVL.